What follows is one T cell receptor (beta chain) and its context. The antigen is not known. This was the immunoSEQ v3.0 assay at survey level. Libraries were prepared by immunoSEQ multiplex PCR; TCRdb keeps only in-frame clonotypes and omits some of them. The sample lists about 41,000 clones; approximately 94% were seen once. This sample was included in a study of long-term antiretroviral therapy in people with HIV. Findings and caveats of the study: Unavailable data included ART adherence, viral resistance and therapy changes (switches in treatment).

The germline CDR1 and CDR2 sequences are SGHNT and YYREEE (reference sequence). V lost 4 bases and J lost 1; bases outside the gene matches: 10. This CDR3 comprises 18 residues. Treated in the United States were all of the participants with HIV. Samples held about 0.9-11 million cryopreserved PBMC, and DNA extraction followed. This clonotype was obtained from a man aged 30 to 39 with HIV. The chain is built from TRBV5-4 and TRBJ2-6, with 8 positions matching TRBD1. The source was unsorted PBMCs, collected approximately 9.1 years after starting antiretroviral therapy. CDR3 region: CASSLTGGPNSGANVLTF. The CDR3 DNA follows: TGTGCCAGCAGCCTCACAGGGGGTCCCAATTCTGGGGCCAACGTCCTGACTTTC. The variable domain in full, with the rest retrieved from reference TRBV5-4 and TRBJ2-6, is ETGVTQSPTHLIKTRGQQVTLRCSSQSGHNTVSWYQQALGQGPQFIFQYYREEENGRGNFPPRFSGLQFPNYSSELNVNALELDDSALYLCASSLTGGPNSGANVLTFGAGSRLTVL.